Listed below are T cell receptor beta chains from one sample, sequenced in a study of cytomegalovirus exposure and HLA in healthy donors. Generated by immunoSEQ multiplex PCR, the TCRdb table keeps only in-frame clones and is missing some. The data hold 150,000 to 200,000 clones, with around 83% observed a single time. The material sequenced was PBMCs. The receptor set was obtained from a man aged 50 to 60 in good health and CMV-seronegative. Each CDR3 is given without its conserved first and last residue. The order of the fields is V gene, J gene, CDR3 protein.

>TRBV4-3|TRBJ2-2
ASSHPLGTSGSQQLF
>TRBV11-2|TRBJ1-2
ASSLDRDNYGYT
>TRBV18|TRBJ2-7
ASSTTGSRGNEQY
>TRBV28|TRBJ1-1
ASSLQLETEAF
>TRBV2|TRBJ2-3
ASREGGGNTDTQY
>TRBV5-1|TRBJ2-4
ASSLYQGAKNIQY
>TRBV7-2|TRBJ2-2
ATIRGTNTGELF
>TRBV19|TRBJ1-2
ASSIAKRGYGYT
>TRBV6-5|TRBJ1-4
ASSPRGEKLF
>TRBV9|TRBJ1-2
ASSVRTTGVANYGYT
>TRBV7-9|TRBJ1-3
ATMTGRPDGNTIY
>TRBV28|TRBJ2-5
ASSFIGTSDRETQY
>TRBV5-1|TRBJ2-1
ASSSRLGPHDEQF
>TRBV6-5|TRBJ2-2
ASSWTANTGELF
>TRBV14|TRBJ2-1
ASSHPLASYNEQF
>TRBV6-1|TRBJ1-1
ASSEVQRMNTEAF
>TRBV28|TRBJ1-3
ASSLGTGRLGNTIY
>TRBV7-3|TRBJ1-1
ASSLNGLQRGGMNTEAF
>TRBV18|TRBJ1-3
ASSRDKVSGNTIY
>TRBV28|TRBJ1-1
ASSFPNRGVYTEAF
>TRBV18|TRBJ1-4
ASSPSQGAQEKLF
>TRBV7-9|TRBJ2-1
ASSLAVAGGNEQF
>TRBV19|TRBJ2-7
ASSIGQGVFHEQY
>TRBV7-3|TRBJ2-3
ASSTRGNADTQY
>TRBV27|TRBJ2-5
ASSFWRGNQETQY
>TRBV9|TRBJ2-2
ASNEREGTANTGELF
>TRBV7-3|TRBJ2-7
ASSPRLASLGEQY
>TRBV7-2|TRBJ1-5
ASSLSQGENQPQH
>TRBV14|TRBJ1-2
ASSQESDTSGYT
>TRBV7-2|TRBJ2-5
ASSTTSGFQETQY
>TRBV9|TRBJ2-2
ASSIQGKGTGELF
>TRBV29-1|TRBJ1-1
SVAQGMSRTEAF
>TRBV6-5|TRBJ2-5
ASSPLGGTKETQY
>TRBV6-6|TRBJ2-7
ASRQDRVNEQY
>TRBV2|TRBJ2-5
ASRETGTGAY
>TRBV18|TRBJ1-1
ASSRGGTGPNTEAF
>TRBV7-2|TRBJ2-1
ASSQTSGSSYNEQF
>TRBV5-8|TRBJ2-2
ASSLALAGATGELF
>TRBV4-3|TRBJ2-1
ASSHVAGGPYNEQF
>TRBV5-6|TRBJ1-2
ASSLVRSNGYT
>TRBV7-2|TRBJ1-4
ASSLTAGIGEKLF
>TRBV7-9|TRBJ1-1
SSSSTEPPVSNTEAF
>TRBV19|TRBJ1-4
ASSSTGTGGEKLF
>TRBV10-3|TRBJ2-3
AISESQAKGTQY
>TRBV19|TRBJ2-2
ASSIERGAMGELF
>TRBV19|TRBJ2-3
ASSIGSLAGIVDTQY
>TRBV5-1|TRBJ2-7
ASSYGQGGSYEQY
>TRBV7-2|TRBJ2-5
ASSLGQGAETQY
>TRBV6-5|TRBJ2-7
ASSYGLAAYEQY
>TRBV6-1|TRBJ1-6
ASSARLDSNNSPLH
>TRBV28|TRBJ2-7
ATTIFRTGVEQY
>TRBV11-3|TRBJ2-5
APYSCGRDYEQY
>TRBV6-5|TRBJ1-5
ASSYSGAPNQPQH
>TRBV5-5|TRBJ1-6
ASSLDSSYNSPLH
>TRBV7-8|TRBJ2-2
ASRRGGGNTGELF